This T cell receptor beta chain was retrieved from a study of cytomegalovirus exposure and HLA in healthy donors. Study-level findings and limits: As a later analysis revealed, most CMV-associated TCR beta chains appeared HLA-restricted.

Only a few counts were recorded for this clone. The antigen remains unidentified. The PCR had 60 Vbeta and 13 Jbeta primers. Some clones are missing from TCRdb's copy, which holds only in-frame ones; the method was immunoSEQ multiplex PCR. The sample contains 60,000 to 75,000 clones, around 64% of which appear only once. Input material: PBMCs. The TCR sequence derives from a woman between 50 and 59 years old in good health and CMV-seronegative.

CDR3 amino acids: CASSQDGTSGIYEQYF. The CDR3 nucleotides are TGCGCCAGCAGCCAAGATGGGACTAGCGGGATATACGAGCAGTACTTC. The V call is TRBV4-1, the J call TRBJ2-7, with 13 bases fitting TRBD2. The trim removed 0 bases at V and 4 bases at J, leaving 3 bases unmatched. This CDR3 has 16 amino acids. Germline lookup yields CDR1 MGHRA and CDR2 YSYEKL.